The rows below give T cell receptor beta chains drawn from one sample of a study of graft-versus-host responses after intestinal transplantation. Measured with immunoSEQ multiplex PCR; TCRdb has only the in-frame clones, and not every one. The repertoire has fewer than 110,000 clones, more than 85% of them found once; the top ten carry approximately 1.2%. Their target antigens are unknown. Source: unstimulated CD8+ T cells sorted from spleen or lymph node cells, taken before intestinal transplant. These TCRs come from a human donor who received an intestinal transplant. The CDR3 runs from the conserved cysteine through the conserved F or W. D genes are given only for firm matches. Where a row states a size, it is once, few, many or the class of an expanded clone; other rows omit it.

v_call	clone_size	d_call	j_call	cdr3_nt	cdr3_aa
TRBV4-2	-	TRBD1	TRBJ2-1	TGTGCCAGCAGCCAAGATGGCAGGGGGAGTTACAATGAGCAGTTCTTC	CASSQDGRGSYNEQFF
TRBV6-5	-	-	TRBJ1-2	TGTGCCAGCAGAATAGGACCGAGCTATGGCTACACCTTC	CASRIGPSYGYTF
TRBV15	-	TRBD2	TRBJ2-7	TGTGCCACCAGCAGAGATGGGGGGGATTACGAGCAGTACTTC	CATSRDGGDYEQYF
TRBV5-1	-	-	TRBJ1-6	TGCGCCAGCAGCTTGGATCGCACCCTCTCCTCCTATAATTCACCCCTCCACTTT	CASSLDRTLSSYNSPLHF
TRBV7-9	-	-	TRBJ2-3	TGTGCCAGCAGCGTAGGGTTAGAAGATACGCAGTATTTT	CASSVGLEDTQYF
TRBV7-9	-	-	TRBJ2-3	TGTGCCAGCAGCTTAACGGGTGGAGGGAACACAGATACGCAGTATTTT	CASSLTGGGNTDTQYF
TRBV27	-	-	TRBJ1-6	TGTGCCAGCAGTGCACTTCCGGGACACCCATCGGGGGTTTCACCCCTCCACTTT	CASSALPGHPSGVSPLHF
TRBV7-8	-	-	TRBJ1-2	TGTGCCAGCAGCTTGGACAGTTCGAACTATGGCTACACCTTC	CASSLDSSNYGYTF
TRBV7-8	-	-	TRBJ2-2	TGTGGTCAAACCGTTTACACCGGGGAGCTGTTTTTT	CGQTVYTGELFF
TRBV6-5	-	-	TRBJ2-7	TGTGCCACATCCCCAGCAGGGGAAGCCTACGAGCAGTACTTC	CATSPAGEAYEQYF
TRBV7-9	few	-	TRBJ2-5	TGTGCCAGCTACCCTCCGCGGGCCTTCGAGACCCAGTACTTC	CASYPPRAFETQYF
TRBV6-4	-	TRBD1	TRBJ1-3	TGTGCCAGCAGACCGGGACAGGACCATTTTGGAAACACCATATATTTT	CASRPGQDHFGNTIYF
TRBV10-2	-	-	TRBJ2-6	TGCGCCAGCTTGGGTGGGGCCAACGTCCTGACTTTC	CASLGGANVLTF
TRBV27	-	TRBD2	TRBJ2-7	TGTGCCAGCAGTTACACTAGCGGGGGGCCCTACGAGCAGTACTTC	CASSYTSGGPYEQYF
TRBV30	-	TRBD1	TRBJ2-2	TGTGCCACAACAGGGGCCGGGGAGCTGTTTTTT	CATTGAGELFF
TRBV6-1	-	-	TRBJ2-7	TGTGCCAGCAGTGAGGGGGGACCCTCCTTCGAGCAGTACTTC	CASSEGGPSFEQYF
TRBV2	-	TRBD1	TRBJ1-1	TGTGCCAGCAGTCGGGACAGGTTAGAGGATGAAGCTTTCTTT	CASSRDRLEDEAFF
TRBV6-5	once	-	TRBJ2-1	TGTGCCAGCAGTATTACCGGGGACTCCTACAATGAGCAGTTCTTC	CASSITGDSYNEQFF
TRBV19	-	-	TRBJ2-7	TGTGCCAGTAGTATCGGCCAGGGAGTCTACGAGCAGTACTTC	CASSIGQGVYEQYF
TRBV7-9	-	-	TRBJ2-7	TGTGCCAGCAGCTCTACCCTGACCTACGAGCAGTACTTC	CASSSTLTYEQYF
TRBV25-1	-	TRBD2	TRBJ2-3	TGTGCCAGCAGTGAATCTATAGCGGGGGGCCCGAGAGATACGCAGTATTTT	CASSESIAGGPRDTQYF
TRBV4-2	-	TRBD1	TRBJ2-7	TGTGCCAGCAGCCAAGTTACAGGGGACTCCTACGAGCAGTACTTC	CASSQVTGDSYEQYF
TRBV4-2	-	-	TRBJ2-7	TGTGCCAGCAGCCAAGATCCGGCCGAGCAGTACTTC	CASSQDPAEQYF
TRBV19	-	TRBD1	TRBJ2-7	TGTGCCAGTAGTACCGGACAGGGTGGGAACCTCTACGAGCAGTACTTC	CASSTGQGGNLYEQYF
TRBV27	-	-	TRBJ2-3	TGTGCCAGCAGTTCCCCGGGCAGGGGCGTGACAGATACGCAGTATTTT	CASSSPGRGVTDTQYF
TRBV19	-	-	TRBJ2-5	TGTGCCAGTCGCTCAGGGGCGCAACCAGACCAGTACTTC	CASRSGAQPDQYF
TRBV6-5	-	-	TRBJ1-5	TGTGCCAGCAGTTCCCAACAGGGACCAAATCAGCCCCAGCATTTT	CASSSQQGPNQPQHF
TRBV4-1	-	-	TRBJ2-5	TGCGCCAGCAGCCAAGATTGGGAGACCCAGTACTTC	CASSQDWETQYF
TRBV5-4	-	-	TRBJ2-3	TGTGCCAGCAGCTTGGGCTCCGATACGCAGTATTTT	CASSLGSDTQYF
TRBV6-5	-	-	TRBJ1-5	TGTGCCAGCAGCGTGGATAGCAATCAGCCCCAGCATTTT	CASSVDSNQPQHF
TRBV19	-	TRBD1	TRBJ1-3	TGTGCCAGTAGTATCTGGCCGGATGACAGGGGGACCGGAAACACCATATATTTT	CASSIWPDDRGTGNTIYF
TRBV19	-	-	TRBJ2-5	TGTGCCAGTAGTATAAGGGGGGCGGAGGGGACCCAGTACTTC	CASSIRGAEGTQYF
TRBV7-9	-	-	TRBJ1-2	TGTGCCAGCAGCTTAGTCAATATCCTGAGCTACACCTTC	CASSLVNILSYTF
TRBV7-8	-	TRBD2	TRBJ2-1	TGTGCCAGCAGCTTGTTGGGGACTAGCGGTATCAATGAGCAGTTCTTC	CASSLLGTSGINEQFF
TRBV27	-	-	TRBJ2-7	TGTGCCAGCAGTCCTGTTGGGGGCGCCTACGAGCAGTACTTC	CASSPVGGAYEQYF
TRBV4-1	-	TRBD1	TRBJ1-2	TGCGCCAGCAGCCACGGCCGGGACAGATCTAACTATGGCTACACCTTC	CASSHGRDRSNYGYTF
TRBV11-3	once	-	TRBJ2-2	TGTGCCAGCAGCTTATTCGAGAGGGAAACGAACACCGGGGAGCTGTTTTTT	CASSLFERETNTGELFF
TRBV11-3	-	TRBD1	TRBJ1-2	TGTGCCAGCAGCTACCTCGGACAGGGGGGCGGCTACACCTTC	CASSYLGQGGGYTF
TRBV9	-	TRBD1	TRBJ2-1	TGTGCCAGCAGCGTAGGAGGATGGGGGACAGGGGTCAATGAGCAGTTCTTC	CASSVGGWGTGVNEQFF
TRBV5-4	-	TRBD2	TRBJ2-5	TGTGCCAGCAGACCTAGCGGGGGGTATGAGACCCAGTACTTC	CASRPSGGYETQYF
TRBV9	-	TRBD2	TRBJ2-3	TGTGCCAGCAGCGACCAGCTAGCGGGGCCGGGAGATACGCAGTATTTT	CASSDQLAGPGDTQYF
TRBV7-2	-	-	TRBJ2-1	TGTGCCAGCAGCTTACTCCCCACTAGTGGGTTGACTAGGAATGAGCAGTTCTTC	CASSLLPTSGLTRNEQFF
TRBV7-9	-	-	TRBJ2-2	TGTGCCAGCCCAGGCCTAACGAGTAACACCGGGGAGCTGTTTTTT	CASPGLTSNTGELFF
TRBV13	-	-	TRBJ1-1	TGTGCCAGCACCCGCATGAACACTGAAGCTTTCTTT	CASTRMNTEAFF
TRBV11-2	-	-	TRBJ1-2	TGTGCCAGCAGCTACCGCTTTAAGACAGCTAACTATGGCTACACCTTC	CASSYRFKTANYGYTF
TRBV27	-	-	TRBJ2-7	TGTGCCAGCAGTTTAGTAGAAGCGGGCCCCTACGAGCAGTACTTC	CASSLVEAGPYEQYF
TRBV7-9	-	-	TRBJ2-5	TGTGCCAGCAGCTTGCAGGGAACAGGGTGGGAGACCCAGTACTTC	CASSLQGTGWETQYF
TRBV11-2	-	TRBD1	TRBJ1-1	TGTGCCAGCTCCAAGGGACAGGGTATCACTGAAGCTTTCTTT	CASSKGQGITEAFF
TRBV4-1	-	-	TRBJ2-5	TGCGCCAGCAGCCCCCCCGTGGGGCCCCAAGAGACCCAGTACTTC	CASSPPVGPQETQYF
TRBV5-1	-	TRBD1	TRBJ2-2	TGCGCCAGCAGACATAGGACAGGGGCCGGGGAGCTGTTTTTT	CASRHRTGAGELFF
TRBV27	-	-	TRBJ2-1	TGTGCCAGCAGAATGGAGCGATACAATGAGCAGTTCTTC	CASRMERYNEQFF
TRBV7-9	-	TRBD2	TRBJ2-3	TGTGCCAGCAGCCTGGGACTAGCGGAAACAAACACAGATACGCAGTATTTT	CASSLGLAETNTDTQYF
TRBV11-2	-	TRBD1	TRBJ2-1	TGTGCCAGCAGCTTTGGGACAGGGTTCTATGAGCAGTTCTTC	CASSFGTGFYEQFF